A selection of T cell receptor beta chains follows, all from one sample in a study of T-cell reconstitution after alpha-beta-depleted transplantation in children. TCRdb analysed the PCR reads with MiXCR anew, one entry per CDR3 protein. The sample contains about 830,000 distinct CDR3 sequences, 16% of which appear only once. The input for sequencing was PBMCs, mostly from graft donor cells, taken 360 days after TCRalphabeta/CD19-depleted stem cell transplant. All receptors derive from a male patient aged 10 to 17 who had a stem cell transplant for acute lymphoblastic leukemia, so the T cells may come from the graft donor. The CDR3 runs from the conserved cysteine through the conserved F or W. The D gene is left open where the match is weak. The size of a clone is reported for some rows only, either as once, few or many, or as a class for expanded clones.

V gene,J gene,clone size,D gene,CDR3 DNA,CDR3 protein
TRBV4-1,TRBJ2-5,-,TRBD2,TGCGCCAGCAGCCAAGACGGGACTAGCGGGAGTGAGACCCAGTACTTC,CASSQDGTSGSETQYF
TRBV12-3/TRBV12-4,TRBJ2-6,few,-,TGTGCCAGCGCCCTGGTGGTGGCTGGGGCCAACGTCCTGACTTTC,CASALVVAGANVLTF
TRBV29-1,TRBJ2-1,many,TRBD2,TGCAGCGCCGAAAGGACTAGAGTGGTCAATGAGCAGTTCTTC,CSAERTRVVNEQFF
TRBV20-1,TRBJ2-1,-,TRBD2,TGCAGTGCTGTCGGGGGTAGCGGGATCATTCGGGATGAGCAGTTCTTC,CSAVGGSGIIRDEQFF
TRBV7-6,TRBJ2-5,-,-,TGTGCCAGCAGCTTAGTATCGTCGAGGGTGGAGACCCAGTACTTC,CASSLVSSRVETQYF
TRBV28,TRBJ2-1,few,TRBD2,TGTGCCAGCAGTCCAGCGGGAGGTCCAGTTCAATGGCAGTTCTTC,CASSPAGGPVQWQFF
TRBV4-1,TRBJ2-7,few,TRBD2,TGCGCCAGCAGCCAAGGGAAACTAGCGGGGGCCTACGAGCAGTACTTC,CASSQGKLAGAYEQYF
TRBV2,TRBJ2-7,-,TRBD1,TGTGCCAGCAGTAAGGACAGGGGGCCCACCTACGAGCAGTACTTC,CASSKDRGPTYEQYF
TRBV3-1,TRBJ2-1,few,-,TGTGCCAGCAGCCAAGGATGGATGGGGAATCACAATGAGCAGTTCTTC,CASSQGWMGNHNEQFF
TRBV5-1,TRBJ2-2,many,TRBD1,TGCGCCAGCAGCTTGACAGGGGGCTCCGGGGAGCTGTTTTTT,CASSLTGGSGELFF
TRBV28,TRBJ2-7,-,-,TGTGCCGGAGGGGGGCCGGCCTACGAGCAGTACTTC,CAGGGPAYEQYF
TRBV27,TRBJ1-5,-,TRBD1,TGTGCCAGCAGTTTATCGCAAGGACAGGGTGGAGGGCAGCCCCAGCATTTT,CASSLSQGQGGGQPQHF
TRBV12-3/TRBV12-4,TRBJ2-5,many,TRBD1,TGTGCCAGCAGTCCTCGACAGGGCCCGGAGCAAGAGACCCAGTACTTC,CASSPRQGPEQETQYF
TRBV12-3/TRBV12-4,TRBJ2-2,-,TRBD2,TGTGCCAGCAGTTTCGGGACTACGTTGGGCACCGGGGAGCTGTTTTTT,CASSFGTTLGTGELFF
TRBV24-1,TRBJ2-1,-,-,TGTGCCACCAGTGCAGCCGGGACGCGCTACAATGAGCAGTTCTTC,CATSAAGTRYNEQFF
TRBV4-1,TRBJ2-5,few,-,TGCGCCAGCAGCCGATTTGGGGGCGCGGCAGAGACCCAGTACTTC,CASSRFGGAAETQYF
TRBV29-1,TRBJ1-1,few,-,TGCAGCGTTGAAGGATACTCCACTGAAGCTTTCTTT,CSVEGYSTEAFF
TRBV18,TRBJ1-1,-,-,TGTGCCAGCTCACCACAGCATGCCAGGGGAAGGTCGAACACTGAAGCTTTCTTT,CASSPQHARGRSNTEAFF
TRBV20-1,TRBJ2-7,-,TRBD2,TGCAGTGCTCCGAGCGGGACGTACTACGAGCAGTACTTC,CSAPSGTYYEQYF
TRBV5-1,TRBJ2-1,-,TRBD2,TGCGCCAGCAGCTTGGTTTTGCGGGAGGGCTACAATGAGCAGTTCTTC,CASSLVLREGYNEQFF